One sample yielded the 6 T cell receptor beta chains listed below, sequenced in a study of human T cells and chemical hapten exposure. As for time point: pre-sensitization, week 0. Treatment specified: therapeutic diphenylcyclopropenone sensitization with weekly scalp DPC. A single record per CDR3 protein comes from TCRdb applying MiXCR to the RACE reads. The sample shows 60,000 to 80,000 distinct CDR3 sequences, about 7% of them seen only once. The sequencing used whole blood, collected in connection with sensitization to the hapten diphenylcyclopropenone (DPC). These receptors originate from a woman aged 25 to 39 with alopecia areata. Some clones in this sample may be carry-over from other donors' samples.

This clonotype came up many times. The genes are TRBV9 and TRBJ2-1; TRBD2 aligns across 9 bases. Per germline, CDR1 SGDLS and CDR2 YYNGEE. The CDR3 length is 16 residues. The trim removed 2 bases at V and 7 bases at J, leaving 10 bases unmatched. The CDR3 DNA reads as TGTGCCAGCAGCGTCGGTAGCGGGGGATATTGGAATGAGCAGTTCTTC. Amino acids: CASSVGSGGYWNEQFF.

This clonotype has just a few counts. This sequence joins TRBV24-1 and TRBJ2-2, with 8 bases matching TRBD1. Trimming cost V 3 bases and J 5 bases; bases outside gene matches: 7. The CDR3 has 16 amino acids. Germline assignment: CDR1 KGHDR and CDR2 SFDVKD. The CDR3 protein is CATSDGQGGETGELFF. CDR3 bases: TGTGCCACCAGTGATGGACAGGGAGGAGAGACCGGGGAGCTGTTTTTT.

The rearrangement joins TRBV2 to TRBJ2-3, with D unresolved. Germline CDR1 reads SNHLY; CDR2 reads FYNNEI. The CDR3 runs to 14 residues. Trimming left V 4 bases short and J 4 bases short, with 12 bases between. In nucleotides, the CDR3 is TGTGCCAGCAGTGTTGCCACAGTCGCAGATACGCAGTATTTT. Translated, it gives CASSVATVADTQYF.

This clonotype was observed at least ten times. The chain's CDR3 is CAAQETYEQYF. In DNA form, the CDR3 reads TGTGCCGCCCAGGAGACCTACGAGCAGTACTTC. The V call is TRBV10-3, the J call TRBJ2-7, with unresolved D. The CDR3 is 11 residues long. Per the germline V gene, CDR1 is ENHRY and CDR2 is SYGVKD. The germline V and J ends were trimmed by 11 bases and 2 bases, with 10 bases remaining between them.

This clonotype was seen repeatedly, ten times or more. The rearrangement links TRBV29-1 to TRBJ2-3; tentative D call: TRBD1 (5 bases). Germline assignment: CDR1 SQVTM and CDR2 ANQGSEA. The germline V and J ends were trimmed by 2 bases and 10 bases, with 19 bases remaining between them. The CDR3 consists of 14 residues. CDR3 nucleotides: TGCAGCGTTGAACGGTTGGGGCCAGAGGATCCGCAGTATTTT. As protein: CSVERLGPEDPQYF.

This clonotype was counted many times. The V call is TRBV29-1, the J call TRBJ2-7; D is unresolved. V gave up 4 bases and J gave up 2 bases, with 9 bases separating them. This CDR3 is 12 amino acids long. Looked up from germline, CDR1 is SQVTM and CDR2 is ANQGSEA. CDR3 region: CSVASEPYEQYF. The DNA of the CDR3 is TGCAGCGTTGCCAGCGAGCCCTACGAGCAGTACTTC.